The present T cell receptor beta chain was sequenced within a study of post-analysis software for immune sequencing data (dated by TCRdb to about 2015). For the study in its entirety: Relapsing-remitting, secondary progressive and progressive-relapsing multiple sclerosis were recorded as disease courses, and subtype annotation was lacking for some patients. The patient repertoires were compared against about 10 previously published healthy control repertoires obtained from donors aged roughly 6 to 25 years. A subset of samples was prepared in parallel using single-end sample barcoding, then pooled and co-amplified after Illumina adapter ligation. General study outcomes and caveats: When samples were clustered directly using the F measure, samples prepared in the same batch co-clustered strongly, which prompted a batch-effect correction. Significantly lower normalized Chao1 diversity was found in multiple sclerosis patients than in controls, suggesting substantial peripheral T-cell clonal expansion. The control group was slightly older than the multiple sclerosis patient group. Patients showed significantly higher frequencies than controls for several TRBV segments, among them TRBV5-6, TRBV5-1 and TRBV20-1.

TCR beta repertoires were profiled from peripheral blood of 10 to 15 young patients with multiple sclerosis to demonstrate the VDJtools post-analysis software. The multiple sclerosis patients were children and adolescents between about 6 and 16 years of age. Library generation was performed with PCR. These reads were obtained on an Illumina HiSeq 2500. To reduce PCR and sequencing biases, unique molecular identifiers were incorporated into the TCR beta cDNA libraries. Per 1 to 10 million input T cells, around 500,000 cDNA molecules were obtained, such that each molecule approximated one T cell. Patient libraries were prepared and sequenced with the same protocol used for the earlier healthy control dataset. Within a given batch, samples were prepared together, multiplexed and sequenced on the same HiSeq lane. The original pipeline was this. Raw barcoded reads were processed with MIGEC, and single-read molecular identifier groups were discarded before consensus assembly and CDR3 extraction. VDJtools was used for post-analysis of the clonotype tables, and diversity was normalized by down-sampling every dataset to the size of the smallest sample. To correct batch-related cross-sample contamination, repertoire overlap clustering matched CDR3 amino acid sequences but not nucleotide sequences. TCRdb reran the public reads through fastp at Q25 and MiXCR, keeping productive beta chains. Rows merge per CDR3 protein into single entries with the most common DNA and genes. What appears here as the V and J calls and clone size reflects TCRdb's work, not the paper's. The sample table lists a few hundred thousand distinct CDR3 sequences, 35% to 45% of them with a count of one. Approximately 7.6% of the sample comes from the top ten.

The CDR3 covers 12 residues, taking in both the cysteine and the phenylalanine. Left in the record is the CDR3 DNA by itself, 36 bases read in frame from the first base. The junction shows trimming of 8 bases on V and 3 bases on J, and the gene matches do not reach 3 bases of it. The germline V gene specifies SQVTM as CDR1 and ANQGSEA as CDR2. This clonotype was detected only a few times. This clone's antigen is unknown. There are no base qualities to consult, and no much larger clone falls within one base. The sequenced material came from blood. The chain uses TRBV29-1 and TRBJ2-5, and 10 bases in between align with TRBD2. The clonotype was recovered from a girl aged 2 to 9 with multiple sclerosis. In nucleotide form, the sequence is TGCAGCCACGGACTAGCGGAAGAGACCCAGTACTTC. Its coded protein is CSHGLAEETQYF.